Listed below are T cell receptor beta chains from one sample, sequenced in a study of blood T cell repertoires in COVID-19. Sequenced by immunoSEQ multiplex PCR; TCRdb stores in-frame clones only, minus some. The sample carries 20,000 to 25,000 clones, nearly 75% recorded once. Sequencing input: peripheral blood. The receptors here all came from a human donor in a cohort sampled during active or convalescent COVID-19. Each CDR3 is given with its conserved first and last residue. Fields, in order: V gene, J gene, clone size, CDR3 protein. Clone size, where shown, is once, few, many, or a class for clones that have expanded.

V gene: TRBV5-1; J gene: TRBJ1-2; clone size: few; CDR3 protein: CASSLSTGYRDGYTF
V gene: TRBV5-1; J gene: TRBJ2-5; clone size: NA; CDR3 protein: CASSLSTPETQYF
V gene: TRBV7-6; J gene: TRBJ2-7; clone size: NA; CDR3 protein: CASSLGGSSGSLYEQYF
V gene: TRBV7-9; J gene: TRBJ2-3; clone size: NA; CDR3 protein: CASSLGWGADTQYF
V gene: TRBV3-1/TRBV3-2; J gene: TRBJ1-2; clone size: NA; CDR3 protein: CASSQRTGTYGYTF
V gene: TRBV12-3/TRBV12-4; J gene: TRBJ2-1; clone size: NA; CDR3 protein: CASSQNSQEQFF
V gene: TRBV19; J gene: TRBJ2-1; clone size: NA; CDR3 protein: CASQRTGGANEQFF
V gene: TRBV7-2; J gene: TRBJ1-2; clone size: NA; CDR3 protein: CASSLARRQSVGYTF
V gene: TRBV9; J gene: TRBJ2-1; clone size: NA; CDR3 protein: CASSLRFYNEQFF
V gene: TRBV7-9; J gene: TRBJ2-7; clone size: few; CDR3 protein: CASSLGLAGYSYEQYF
V gene: TRBV6-5; J gene: TRBJ1-4; clone size: once; CDR3 protein: CASKRTGGTEKLFF
V gene: TRBV27; J gene: TRBJ2-2; clone size: NA; CDR3 protein: CASSSSGELFF
V gene: TRBV30; J gene: TRBJ1-5; clone size: NA; CDR3 protein: CACAIKEGLRQPQHF
V gene: TRBV7-9; J gene: TRBJ1-6; clone size: NA; CDR3 protein: CASSRQTGVGSPLHF
V gene: TRBV6-2/TRBV6-3; J gene: TRBJ1-1; clone size: once; CDR3 protein: CASSYSTSGRVEAFF
V gene: TRBV7-9; J gene: TRBJ1-1; clone size: few; CDR3 protein: CASSLGGQKNTEAFF
V gene: TRBV28; J gene: TRBJ1-2; clone size: NA; CDR3 protein: CASRNGGQPTTGGYTF
V gene: TRBV25-1; J gene: TRBJ2-5; clone size: NA; CDR3 protein: CASSDPGGLETQYF